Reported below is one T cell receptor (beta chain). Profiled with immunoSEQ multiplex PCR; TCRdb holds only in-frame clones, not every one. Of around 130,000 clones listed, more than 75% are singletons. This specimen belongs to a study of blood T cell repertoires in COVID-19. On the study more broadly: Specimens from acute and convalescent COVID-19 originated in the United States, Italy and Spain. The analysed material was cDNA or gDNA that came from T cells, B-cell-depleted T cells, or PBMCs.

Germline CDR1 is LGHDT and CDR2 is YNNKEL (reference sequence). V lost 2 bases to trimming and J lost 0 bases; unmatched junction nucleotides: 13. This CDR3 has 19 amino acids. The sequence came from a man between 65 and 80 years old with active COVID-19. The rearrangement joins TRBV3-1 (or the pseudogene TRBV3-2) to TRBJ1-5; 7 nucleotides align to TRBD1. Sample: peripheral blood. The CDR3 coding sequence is TGTGCCAGCAGCCAAAGCCCCAAGACAGGGCCTCTTAGCAATCAGCCCCAGCATTTT. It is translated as CASSQSPKTGPLSNQPQHF.